This is a list of T cell receptor beta chains from one sample in a study of blood T cells in healthy people across ages. TCRdb reprocessed the 5' RACE reads via MiXCR and lists one record per CDR3 protein. Of 600,000 or so distinct CDR3 sequences listed, approximately 30% were seen once; the top ten hold about a sixth. The material sequenced was blood. The receptors stem from a woman aged 80 or over in good health. Both conserved end residues are part of each CDR3. D genes are given only for firm matches. Expanded clones are given a class, and other clones once, few, many or no size at all.

TRBV7-2	-	few	TRBJ1-4	CASSSGGVAEKLFF	TGTGCCAGCAGCTCGGGGGGGGTGGCGGAAAAACTGTTTTTT
TRBV11-2	-	many	TRBJ1-2	CASSLLSDYGYTF	TGTGCCAGCAGCTTATTATCGGACTATGGCTACACCTTC
TRBV7-2	TRBD2	-	TRBJ2-3	CASSPRLAGVADTQYF	TGTGCCAGCAGCCCCCGACTAGCGGGGGTGGCAGATACGCAGTATTTT
TRBV4-3	-	-	TRBJ1-2	CASSQDALGGYTF	TGCGCCAGCAGCCAAGACGCCTTAGGGGGCTACACCTTC
TRBV12-3/TRBV12-4	-	few	TRBJ2-7	CASSLRQAGYEQYF	TGTGCCAGCAGTCTCCGACAGGCTGGCTACGAGCAGTACTTC
TRBV12-3/TRBV12-4	-	many	TRBJ2-3	CASSLYGSGAQYF	TGTGCCAGCAGTTTATACGGGTCAGGTGCGCAGTATTTT
TRBV7-6	TRBD2	many	TRBJ2-1	CASSSGLAAYNEQFF	TGTGCCAGCAGCTCGGGACTAGCGGCCTACAATGAGCAGTTCTTC
TRBV4-3	-	-	TRBJ1-6	CASSQASYSPLHF	TGCGCCAGCAGCCAAGCTTCTTATTCACCCCTCCACTTT
TRBV30	-	once	TRBJ1-1	CAWSAGIPRGTEAFF	TGTGCCTGGAGTGCAGGAATCCCCCGCGGAACTGAAGCTTTCTTT
TRBV11-1	TRBD1	few	TRBJ1-2	CASSLRTGGYPNYGYTF	TGTGCCAGCAGCTTAAGGACAGGGGGCTACCCTAACTATGGCTACACCTTC
TRBV12-3/TRBV12-4	-	-	TRBJ2-5	CASSQDGTIQETQYF	TGTGCCAGCAGTCAAGACGGGACAATCCAAGAGACCCAGTACTTC
TRBV11-2	-	few	TRBJ1-1	CASSLDGGLSHTEAFF	TGTGCCAGCAGCTTAGACGGCGGCCTCTCTCACACTGAAGCTTTCTTT
TRBV7-2	-	few	TRBJ1-1	CASSLASGGSEAFF	TGTGCCAGCAGCTTAGCAAGCGGGGGCTCCGAAGCTTTCTTT
TRBV5-6	TRBD2	-	TRBJ2-1	CASSLPSGANEQFF	TGTGCCAGCAGCTTGCCTAGCGGGGCCAATGAGCAGTTCTTC
TRBV11-3	TRBD1	many	TRBJ2-1	CASSPPGQGYEQFF	TGTGCCAGCAGCCCCCCGGGACAGGGGTATGAGCAGTTCTTC
TRBV7-2	TRBD1	few	TRBJ2-2	CASSQPRQGAGELFF	TGTGCCAGCAGCCAACCTCGACAGGGGGCCGGGGAGCTGTTTTTT
TRBV18	-	many	TRBJ2-7	CASSPQPGRAYEQYF	TGTGCCAGCTCACCACAGCCGGGACGGGCCTACGAGCAGTACTTC
TRBV7-2	-	-	TRBJ2-5	CASSLEASYETQYF	TGTGCCAGCAGCTTAGAGGCTAGCTACGAGACCCAGTACTTC
TRBV12-3/TRBV12-4	-	-	TRBJ1-1	CASSHGGTLNSEAFF	TGTGCCAGCAGTCACGGGGGGACCTTGAACTCTGAAGCTTTCTTT
TRBV20-1	-	many	TRBJ2-5	CSARDLGRRTQYF	TGCAGTGCTAGAGATCTTGGAAGAAGGACCCAGTACTTC
TRBV6-1	-	few	TRBJ1-1	CASSGNMVSGEAFF	TGTGCCAGCAGTGGAAATATGGTTTCGGGTGAAGCTTTCTTT
TRBV15	-	-	TRBJ1-5	CATSRGGWDQPQHF	TGTGCCACCAGCAGGGGTGGGTGGGATCAGCCCCAGCATTTT
TRBV12-3/TRBV12-4	TRBD2	-	TRBJ2-1	CASSPVAGTRNEQFF	TGTGCCAGCAGTCCCGTGGCCGGGACTAGGAATGAGCAGTTCTTC
TRBV7-9	-	-	TRBJ2-1	CASSLSAGSHEQFF	TGTGCCAGCAGCTTATCGGCAGGGTCGCATGAGCAGTTCTTC
TRBV9	TRBD1	few	TRBJ1-6	CASSVEDRANSPLHF	TGTGCCAGCAGCGTAGAGGACAGGGCTAATTCACCCCTCCACTTT
TRBV4-1	-	many	TRBJ2-5	CASSRGRGWETQYF	TGCGCCAGCAGCCGAGGGCGCGGGTGGGAGACCCAGTACTTC
TRBV20-1	-	many	TRBJ2-5	CSARAELTRSLGETQYF	TGCAGTGCTAGAGCGGAGCTGACTAGGTCATTAGGGGAGACCCAGTACTTC
TRBV5-6	-	many	TRBJ1-2	CASSLALRDNYGYTF	TGTGCCAGCAGCTTGGCTTTAAGGGATAACTATGGCTACACCTTC
TRBV12-3/TRBV12-4	-	-	TRBJ2-1	CASSIQETQFF	TGTGCCAGCAGTATACAAGAGACCCAGTTCTTC
TRBV2	TRBD2	-	TRBJ2-5	CASRAAGLAGSRETQYF	TGTGCCAGCAGGGCCGCGGGACTAGCGGGATCTAGGGAGACCCAGTACTTC
TRBV7-6	-	-	TRBJ1-1	CASSLNGENTEAFF	TGTGCCAGCAGCTTAAACGGGGAGAACACTGAAGCTTTCTTT
TRBV5-1	-	-	TRBJ1-4	CASSSGGRDNEKLFF	TGCGCCAGCAGCTCGGGGGGCAGGGATAATGAAAAACTGTTTTTT
TRBV5-1	TRBD2	-	TRBJ2-3	CASSPGLATSTDTQYF	TGCGCCAGCAGCCCAGGACTAGCGACTAGCACAGATACGCAGTATTTT
TRBV20-1	TRBD1	few	TRBJ2-5	CSAGDSGGETQYF	TGCAGTGCTGGAGATTCAGGGGGAGAGACCCAGTACTTC
TRBV7-9	-	many	TRBJ2-1	CASSWSDSNEQFF	TGTGCCAGCAGCTGGTCCGACAGTAATGAGCAGTTCTTC
TRBV29-1	-	many	TRBJ2-7	CSVGRTQSSYEQYF	TGCAGCGTTGGACGGACACAGAGCTCCTACGAGCAGTACTTC
TRBV20-1	TRBD1	many	TRBJ2-3	CSASGTGVADTQYF	TGCAGTGCTTCCGGGACAGGGGTGGCTGATACGCAGTATTTT
TRBV5-1	-	many	TRBJ2-6	CASTRDGNSGANVLTF	TGCGCCAGCACCCGGGACGGAAACTCTGGGGCCAACGTCCTGACTTTC
TRBV30	-	few	TRBJ1-2	CAWSDDGRYGYTF	TGTGCCTGGAGTGACGACGGGCGATATGGCTACACCTTC
TRBV18	TRBD2	many	TRBJ2-3	CASRTSGSTDTQYF	TGCGCCAGCAGGACTAGCGGTAGCACAGATACGCAGTATTTT
TRBV19	-	few	TRBJ1-5	CASSWQSNQPQHF	TGTGCCAGTAGTTGGCAAAGCAATCAGCCCCAGCATTTT
TRBV5-1	-	many	TRBJ2-1	CASSLEGQGSYNEQFF	TGCGCCAGCAGCTTGGAGGGGCAGGGTTCCTACAATGAGCAGTTCTTC
TRBV28	TRBD1	-	TRBJ1-2	CASSSSGTALFSYGYTF	TGTGCCAGCAGTTCATCCGGGACAGCTTTATTTAGCTATGGCTACACCTTC
TRBV6-2/TRBV6-3	TRBD1	many	TRBJ1-1	CASRVDRGVGTEAFF	TGTGCCAGCAGGGTCGACAGGGGCGTGGGGACTGAAGCTTTCTTT
TRBV27	-	many	TRBJ1-2	CASRAGAGLGGYTF	TGTGCCAGCAGGGCTGGAGCGGGCCTTGGAGGCTACACCTTC
TRBV6-1	TRBD1	-	TRBJ1-3	CASRQPGQGPSSGNTIYF	TGTGCCAGCAGACAACCGGGACAGGGACCATCCTCTGGAAACACCATATATTTT
TRBV2	-	-	TRBJ2-1	CVSSEEDNTYNEQFF	TGTGTCAGCAGTGAAGAGGACAACACCTACAATGAGCAGTTCTTC
TRBV3-1	-	many	TRBJ2-3	CASSQGGTDTQYF	TGTGCCAGCAGCCAGGGGGGCACAGATACGCAGTATTTT
TRBV5-1	-	-	TRBJ2-7	CASSLGPGGPDEQYF	TGCGCCAGCAGTTTGGGCCCCGGAGGGCCGGACGAGCAGTACTTC